A single sample is the source of the 5 T cell receptor beta chains below, sequenced in a study of T cell changes during pregnancy in multiple sclerosis. Sequenced by immunoSEQ multiplex PCR; TCRdb stores in-frame clones only, minus some. Among 57,000 or so clones, roughly 90% were seen once, and the ten largest hold about 1.5%. The sample in question was peripheral blood, obtained in the second trimester of pregnancy. These receptors all come from a female donor with multiple sclerosis, enrolled in a pregnancy study.

The chain combines TRBV5-5 with TRBJ1-2; TRBD1 matches 9 bases. The J segment lost 7 bases and the V segment lost 2 bases, leaving 9 bases of the junction unmatched. Looked up from germline, CDR1 is SGHKS and CDR2 is YYEKEE (reference sequence). CDR3 length: 15 residues. The CDR3 loop reads CASSFGWDRATGYTF. The CDR3 DNA sequence: TGTGCCAGCAGCTTCGGTTGGGACAGGGCCACTGGCTACACCTTC.

The chain links TRBV7-3 to TRBJ2-3, with TRBD2 matching over 7 bases. With 5 bases clipped from V and 2 bases from J, the junction kept 16 bases outside the gene matches. Germline assignment: CDR1 SGHTA and CDR2 FQGTGA. This CDR3 is built from 18 residues. CDR3 amino acids: CASSLLRGSGEPTDTQYF. CDR3 in DNA: TGTGCCAGCAGCCTCCTCCGGGGGAGCGGGGAACCCACAGATACGCAGTATTTT.

This clone has only one observation. The rearrangement uses TRBV2 and TRBJ2-1; D may be TRBD1 (6 bases). The CDR3 consists of 11 residues. V was clipped by 6 bases and J by 7 bases, with 7 bases between them. CDR1 SNHLY and CDR2 FYNNEI come from the germline V gene. CDR3 nucleotides: TGTGCCAGCAGAGGGGGAAATGAGCAGTTCTTC. Protein sequence: CASRGGNEQFF. The whole variable domain, remainder taken from reference TRBV2 and TRBJ2-1, is EPEVTQTPSHQVTQMGQEVILRCVPISNHLYFYWYRQILGQKVEFLVSFYNNEISEKSEIFDDQFSVERPDGSNFTLKIRSTKLEDSAMYFCASRGGNEQFFGPGTRLTVL.

Of note for this clone: Other nucleotide sequences from this sample produce the same CDR3. The chain carries TRBV30 and TRBJ1-1; 8 nucleotides align to TRBD1. The CDR3 runs to 14 residues. Germline loops: CDR1 GTSNPN, CDR2 SVGIG (reference sequence). J gave up 1 base and V 2 bases, and 3 bases lay outside the gene matches. CDR3 in amino acids: CAWSRGQANTEAFF. CDR3 DNA sequence: TGTGCCTGGAGTAGGGGACAGGCGAACACTGAAGCTTTCTTT.

This chain connects TRBV19 to TRBJ2-3, with TRBD1 as a possible D gene (5 bases). With 1 base removed from V and 4 bases from J, the gap between germline ends came to 15 bases. The CDR3 has 16 amino acids. Germline V lookup: CDR1 LNHDA, CDR2 SQIVND (reference sequence). The CDR3: CASSIGGYVVADTQYF. The CDR3 DNA sequence: TGTGCCAGTAGTATAGGGGGCTATGTGGTGGCAGATACGCAGTATTTT. The full variable domain, completed using reference TRBV19 and TRBJ2-3, is DGGITQSPKYLFRKEGQNVTLSCEQNLNHDAMYWYRQDPGQGLRLIYYSQIVNDFQKGDIAEGYSVSREKKESFPLTVTSAQKNPTAFYLCASSIGGYVVADTQYFGPGTRLTVL.